This T cell receptor beta chain derives from a study of T cells in Graves' hyperthyroidism and ophthalmopathy. Germline V gene lookup returns CDR1 WNHNN and CDR2 SYGVQD (reference sequence). V was pared by 5 bases and J by 4 bases, with 11 bases between. The CDR3 extends over 13 amino acids. This clonotype was observed many times. RNA transcripts were the template for amplifying TCR beta CDR3 regions. First-round RT-PCR of the TCR CDR3 relied on the HTBI primer set. One entry per CDR3 protein, called by TCRdb with MiXCR from the multiplex PCR reads. The repertoire has some 510,000 distinct CDR3 sequences, roughly 50% of them found once; the top ten carry 8% to 8.5%.

Material: peripheral blood or thyroid tissue (not recorded which). This TCR was recovered from a woman under 30 with Graves' hyperthyroidism. The gene calls are TRBV10-1 and TRBJ1-1; a possible D gene is TRBD1 (5 bases). The CDR3 region has the DNA TGCGCCAGCAGTCGAAAAAGGGGCACTGAAGCTTTCTTT. Residues: CASSRKRGTEAFF.